Below, 10 T cell receptor beta chains from the same sample are listed, as sequenced in a study of cytomegalovirus exposure and HLA in healthy donors. The PCR had 60 Vbeta and 13 Jbeta primers. The method was immunoSEQ multiplex PCR; TCRdb's version includes in-frame clones alone and lacks a portion of them. The table records approximately 150,000 clones, 77% of them present only once. Sequenced sample: PBMCs. These receptors were collected from a woman between 40 and 50 years old in good health and CMV-seropositive.

CDR3 nucleotide sequence: TGTGCCAGCAGCTGGGACAGGGGTTTCAGCGAGCAGTACTTC. It is translated as CASSWDRGFSEQYF. The V call is TRBV5-4, the J call TRBJ2-7; 10 bases match TRBD1. Germline V gene data show CDR1 as SGHNT and CDR2 as YYREEE (reference sequence). Unmatched junction bases numbered 6, after V lost 3 bases and J lost 6 bases. CDR3 size: 14 residues.

A few counts support this clone. The genes are TRBV7-9 and TRBJ2-7, with D maybe TRBD1 (6 bases). The CDR3 runs 13 residues. Germline lookup yields CDR1 SEHNR and CDR2 FQNEAQ (reference sequence). The ends were cut back, 5 bases at V and 6 bases at J, with 14 bases in the middle. In DNA form, the CDR3 reads TGTGCCAGCAGCCCGCAGGGGAGAGGCGAGCAGTACTTC. Translated: CASSPQGRGEQYF.

This clone was seen more than once but under ten times. The rearrangement uses TRBV2 and TRBJ2-1; 7 bases agree with TRBD2. The V segment lost 4 bases and the J segment 10 bases; nucleotides outside the gene matches: 10. The CDR3 is made up of 14 amino acids. The germline gives CDR1 SNHLY, CDR2 FYNNEI. CDR3 coding DNA: TGTGCCAGCAGTGGGAGGACTAGACAAGGGGAGCAGTTCTTC. It codes for CASSGRTRQGEQFF.

With regard to this clone: A single base separates this from a much larger clone, so it may be a read error. V and J are TRBV7-2 and TRBJ1-2; tentative D call: TRBD1 (5 bases). V was trimmed by 1 base and J by 6 bases, leaving 6 bases between them. The V gene's germline CDR1 is SGHTA and CDR2 FQGNSA. The CDR3 length is 12 residues. The CDR3, as DNA: TGTGCCAGCAGCTTAGGACAGAATGGCTACACCTTC. This translates into CASSLGQNGYTF.

The chain uses TRBV19 and TRBJ2-5; tentative D call: TRBD2 (5 bases). The V gene's germline CDR1 is LNHDA and CDR2 SQIVND (reference sequence). V was pared by 4 bases and J by 1 base, with 16 bases between. The CDR3 has 16 residues. This chain's CDR3 is CASSTPGSASQETQYF. Here the CDR3 DNA reads TGTGCCAGTAGTACCCCGGGTAGCGCAAGCCAAGAGACCCAGTACTTC.

The chain uses TRBV7-2 and TRBJ2-7, with 9 bases fitting TRBD2. This CDR3 region has 15 residues. J lost 4 bases, V lost 5 bases, and 9 bases had no gene match. Germline CDR1 and CDR2: SGHTA and FQGNSA. The CDR3: CASSPRGGAAYEQYF. The CDR3, as DNA: TGTGCCAGCAGCCCCCGCGGGGGGGCAGCTTACGAGCAGTACTTC.

The rearrangement uses TRBV5-4 and TRBJ2-7; D gene uncertain. V lost 0 bases and J 7 bases, leaving 5 bases between the germline ends. CDR3 length: 11 amino acids. In germline, CDR1 is SGHNT, CDR2 YYREEE (reference sequence). The chain's CDR3 is CASSLAREQYF. As DNA, the CDR3 is TGTGCCAGCAGCTTGGCCCGGGAGCAGTACTTC.

V and J are TRBV30 and TRBJ2-7; 10 positions match TRBD2. V was clipped by 7 bases and J by 2 bases; unmatched bases: 5. The length of the CDR3 is 13 residues. CDR1 GTSNPN and CDR2 SVGIG come from the germline V gene (reference sequence). The CDR3 protein is CASSGGSAYEQYF. CDR3 in DNA: TGTGCCTCTAGCGGGGGCTCAGCCTACGAGCAGTACTTC.

This rearrangement joins TRBV4-3 to TRBJ1-2; D unclear. The CDR3 is made up of 15 amino acids. V shed 1 base and J shed 0 bases, with 9 bases lying between them. Germline V gene lookup returns CDR1 LGHNA and CDR2 YSLEER. The DNA of the CDR3 is TGCGCCAGCAGCCAAGGAGGAGGAGCTAACTATGGCTACACCTTC. Protein sequence: CASSQGGGANYGYTF.

This clone showed up just once. The chain is built from TRBV18 and TRBJ1-3; 7 positions agree with TRBD1. The germline CDR1 and CDR2 sequences are KGHSH and LQKENI. Trimming removed 3 bases from V and 4 bases from J; junction bases left unmatched: 6. This CDR3 has 15 residues. CDR3 sequence (DNA): TGTGCCAGCTCACCCAAGGGACAGCCCGGAAACACCATATATTTT. This encodes CASSPKGQPGNTIYF.